Below, one TCR beta chain is given with its context. The antigen is not known. This record comes from a study of siplizumab effects on memory and regulatory T cells. Study-level results: A naive or memory phenotype could not be assigned to roughly 80-96% of the proliferating CD4+ or CD8+ clones.

Generated by immunoSEQ multiplex PCR, the TCRdb table keeps only in-frame clones and is missing some. This table has around 83,000 clones, 80% to 90% appearing once. CDR1 is WSHSY and CDR2 is SAAADI in the germline V gene. Trimming took 6 bases from V and 9 from J; bases not matched to a gene: 6. This CDR3 region has 14 residues. The receptor was derived from a human donor in good health. The sequencing sample was made of CD4+ T cells sorted from blood. The V call is TRBV10-2, the J call TRBJ2-1, with 12 bases lining up with TRBD2. CDR3 in amino acids: CASRLAGGQAEQFF. Written as DNA, the CDR3 is TGCGCCAGCAGGCTAGCGGGAGGGCAGGCTGAGCAGTTCTTC.